This note documents a single T cell receptor beta chain sequence. Its antigen is unidentified. This record belongs to a study of cytomegalovirus exposure and HLA in healthy donors. Study-level results: A likely sequencing artifact accounted for one observed cluster of highly shared sequence variants.

The PCR had 60 Vbeta and 13 Jbeta primers. TCRdb keeps only in-frame clones here, not all; method: immunoSEQ multiplex PCR. The sample lists 100,000 or so clones; about 81% were seen once. Sequenced material: PBMCs. The source is a man in his late teens or twenties in good health and CMV-seronegative.

The CDR3 sequence: CASSVTYNEQFF. CDR3 coding DNA: TGTGCCAGTAGCGTTACCTACAATGAGCAGTTCTTC. The gene calls are TRBV19 and TRBJ2-1, with D unresolved. V lost 6 bases and J 2 bases, leaving 5 bases between the germline ends. Germline V CDR1 and CDR2: LNHDA, SQIVND (reference sequence). This CDR3 region has 12 residues.